This paragraph covers one T cell receptor (beta chain) sequence. The data derive from a study of T cell changes during pregnancy in multiple sclerosis. Method: immunoSEQ multiplex PCR; TCRdb's copy keeps in-frame clones and lacks some. The profile shows 64,000 or so clones, around 96% of them singletons. Per germline, CDR1 LNHDA and CDR2 SQIVND (reference sequence). The CDR3 totals 13 residues. Trimming shortened V by 5 bases and J by 7 bases, and 12 bases separated the two germline ends. The chain has TRBV19 and TRBJ1-5; D ambiguous. The source is a female donor with multiple sclerosis, enrolled in a pregnancy study. The sample was CD8+ T cells from peripheral blood mononuclear cells, taken after pregnancy. The CDR3 bases are TGTGCCAGTAGTTTGTGGGCGGGGCAGCCCCAGCATTTT. Translated: CASSLWAGQPQHF.